Presented here are 9 T cell receptor beta chains from one specimen sequenced in a study of blood T cell repertoires in COVID-19 (dated by TCRdb to 2018 to 2021). Receptor amplification or capture employed the immunoSEQ multiplex PCR assay. TCRdb limited this immuneACCESS table to in-frame rearrangements with V and J called. A share of clones is missing; checked studies link under half to unresolved V genes, and the rest is unexplained. The sample table records 150,000 to 200,000 clones; 84% of these occur just once. The top ten hold under 3% of the sample. The sample consisted of peripheral blood. These receptors all come from a human donor with acute or convalescent COVID-19. The donor label of this sample is uncertain.

The rearrangement uses TRBV5-1 and TRBJ1-4, with D perhaps TRBD1 (6 bases). The V end was cut by 0 bases, the J end by 3 bases, with 9 bases between. Germline V gives CDR1 SGHRS, CDR2 YFSETQ. The CDR3 contains 15 residues. CDR3 in DNA: TGCGCCAGCAGCTTGGACCCAGGGGCTAATGAAAAACTGTTTTTT. Translated: CASSLDPGANEKLFF.

CDR3 in amino acids: CASSLRLGENEKLFF. The CDR3 bases are TGTGCCAGCAGCCTTCGATTGGGAGAAAATGAAAAACTGTTTTTT. The chain carries TRBV4-2 and TRBJ1-4; no clear D gene. Germline CDR1 and CDR2: LGHNA and YNFKEQ. This CDR3 is built from 15 residues. Trimming left V 4 bases short and J 5 bases short, with 14 bases between.

V usage is TRBV29-1 and J usage is TRBJ2-7, with D perhaps matching TRBD1 (6 bases). V was cut by 6 bases and J by 4 bases, with 13 bases left in between. CDR3 size: 12 residues. Germline assignment: CDR1 SQVTM and CDR2 ANQGSEA. The CDR3 spells CSVTGTNYEQYF. The DNA for the CDR3 is TGCAGCGTGACCGGGACAAATTACGAGCAGTACTTC.

The rearrangement links TRBV5-1 to TRBJ1-2; 11 bases match TRBD1. The CDR3 extends over 16 amino acids. V gave up 0 bases and J gave up 7 bases; unmatched junction bases: 8. Germline V gene lookup returns CDR1 SGHRS and CDR2 YFSETQ. The CDR3 region is CASSLGSGTGGLGYTF. The CDR3 DNA reads TGCGCCAGCAGCTTGGGTTCCGGGACAGGGGGGCTTGGCTACACCTTC. The full variable domain, in which reference TRBV5-1 and TRBJ1-2 provide the parts outside the CDR3, is KAGVTQTPRYLIKTRGQQVTLSCSPISGHRSVSWYQQTPGQGLQFLFEYFSETQRNKGNFPGRFSGRQFSNSRSEMNVSTLELGDSALYLCASSLGSGTGGLGYTFGSGTRLTVV.

The chain combines TRBV7-3 with TRBJ2-7, with 10 positions matching TRBD2. Germline-derived CDR1 and CDR2 are SGHTA and FQGTGA. V lost 5 bases to trimming and J lost 3 bases; unmatched junction nucleotides: 7. The CDR3 has 15 amino acids. The CDR3 here is CASSPNLAGVYEQYF. The CDR3 DNA is TGTGCCAGCAGCCCCAACCTAGCGGGGGTCTACGAGCAGTACTTC.

J is TRBJ1-2 and V is TRBV30; TRBD1 matches at 8 bases. V shed 8 bases, J shed 8 bases, and the junction held 7 bases outside the gene matches. The CDR3 totals 11 residues. Germline CDR1 is GTSNPN and CDR2 is SVGIG (reference sequence). CDR3 sequence reads: CAGDRGQGYTF. The CDR3 bases are TGTGCCGGTGACAGGGGCCAAGGCTACACCTTC.

V is TRBV9 and J is TRBJ2-3; TRBD2 agrees at 12 bases. V was clipped by 4 bases and J by 3 bases; unmatched bases: 6. Looked up from germline, CDR1 is SGDLS and CDR2 is YYNGEE. The CDR3 extends over 16 amino acids. CDR3 sequence reads: CASSPRLAGATDTQYF. CDR3 sequence (DNA): TGTGCCAGCAGCCCCCGACTAGCGGGAGCGACAGATACGCAGTATTTT.

The chain carries TRBV18 and TRBJ2-2; D might be TRBD1 (6 bases). Germline V CDR1 and CDR2: KGHSH, LQKENI. The CDR3 runs 14 residues. The germline V and J ends were trimmed by 1 base and 6 bases, with 9 bases remaining between them. CDR3 coding DNA: TGTGCCAGCTCACCACAGGACAGTGCCGGGGAGCTGTTTTTT. Translation gives CASSPQDSAGELFF.

The chain has TRBV30 and TRBJ2-3; 9 bases are shared with TRBD1. The CDR3 loop spans 12 amino acids. Unmatched junction bases numbered 2, after V lost 7 bases and J lost 3 bases. Per the germline V gene, CDR1 is GTSNPN and CDR2 is SVGIG (reference sequence). The CDR3 here is CAFDRGTDTQYF. CDR3 DNA: TGTGCCTTCGACAGGGGGACAGATACGCAGTATTTT.